A selection of T cell receptor beta chains follows, all from one sample in a study of beta chain features in type 1 diabetes. The data were produced by immunoSEQ multiplex PCR, yet TCRdb's version contains in-frame clones alone and is incomplete. The sample lists some 350,000 clones; roughly 13% were seen once. The sequenced material came from naive CD4+ T cells from blood. Receptors originate from a woman between 18 and 30 years old with type 1 diabetes. The CDR3 runs from the conserved cysteine through the conserved F or W. D genes are given only for firm matches. Clone size is shown for a subset of rows, as once, few, many or a class of expanded clone.

abundance	v_gene	j_gene	len	d_gene	CDR3aa	CDR3nt
-	TRBV7-2	TRBJ2-3	17	-	CASSSPGGSVRTDTQYF	TGTGCCAGCAGCTCTCCTGGCGGTAGCGTAAGGACAGATACGCAGTATTTT
few	TRBV12-5	TRBJ2-1	15	TRBD2	CASGLGLADYNEQFF	TGTGCTAGTGGTCTGGGACTAGCGGACTACAATGAGCAGTTCTTC
-	TRBV25-1	TRBJ2-2	16	TRBD2	CASSESGGGSTGELFF	TGTGCCAGCAGTGAATCGGGGGGAGGGAGCACCGGGGAGCTGTTTTTT
-	TRBV4-3	TRBJ1-2	14	-	CASSQDRGFTGYTF	TGCGCCAGCAGCCAAGATCGAGGGTTTACCGGCTACACCTTC
-	TRBV19	TRBJ1-2	13	-	CASTPDRNYGYTF	TGTGCCAGTACTCCGGACAGAAACTATGGCTACACCTTC
-	TRBV5-4	TRBJ2-1	14	-	CASSLWTISYEQFF	TGTGCCAGCAGCTTGTGGACTATCTCCTATGAGCAGTTCTTC
few	TRBV19	TRBJ2-7	13	-	CATRRGYSYEQYF	TGTGCCACCCGGAGGGGTTATTCCTACGAGCAGTACTTC
-	TRBV28	TRBJ2-7	11	-	CASTDSYEQYF	TGTGCCAGCACCGACAGCTACGAGCAGTACTTC
-	TRBV27	TRBJ2-3	16	TRBD2	CASSLSGGRPTDTQYF	TGTGCCAGCAGTTTATCGGGCGGGAGGCCTACAGATACGCAGTATTTT
-	TRBV30	TRBJ2-2	13	-	CAWSVLLAGELFF	TGTGCCTGGAGTGTACTCTTGGCCGGGGAGCTGTTTTTT
-	TRBV7-8	TRBJ1-2	15	-	CASSDRGGRGYGYTF	TGTGCCAGCAGCGACCGGGGGGGACGGGGCTATGGCTACACCTTC
few	TRBV18	TRBJ1-1	15	TRBD1	CASSPLTGVDTEAFF	TGTGCCAGCTCACCCCTGACAGGGGTCGACACTGAAGCTTTCTTT
-	TRBV15	TRBJ1-2	14	-	CATSREYINYGYTF	TGTGCCACCAGCAGAGAGTACATTAACTATGGCTACACCTTC
few	TRBV7-2	TRBJ1-5	13	-	CASSPQSRQPQHF	TGTGCCAGCAGCCCTCAAAGCCGACAGCCCCAGCATTTT
-	TRBV7-3	TRBJ2-1	14	TRBD2	CASSRGTSGSLTFF	TGTGCCAGCAGCCGAGGCACTAGCGGGAGTCTAACGTTCTTC
-	TRBV7-3	TRBJ2-1	13	TRBD2	CASSTGTSGTKFF	TGTGCCAGCAGCACCGGGACTAGCGGGACCAAGTTCTTC
-	TRBV10-3	TRBJ2-5	14	-	CAISEAGRGETQYF	TGTGCCATCAGTGAGGCAGGGCGGGGAGAGACCCAGTACTTC
-	TRBV28	TRBJ1-5	12	TRBD1	CASSSRGTGLVF	TGTGCCAGCAGTTCCCGCGGGACAGGGTTGGTGTTT
-	TRBV7-9	TRBJ2-3	17	TRBD2	CASSLAKRGLATDTQYF	TGTGCCAGCAGCTTGGCCAAGAGAGGACTAGCCACAGATACGCAGTATTTT
-	TRBV18	TRBJ2-4	16	-	CASSSRQVSFKNIQYF	TGTGCCAGCTCATCCCGTCAAGTAAGCTTTAAAAACATTCAGTACTTC
-	TRBV7-2	TRBJ2-1	15	-	CASSPDRPNHNEQFF	TGTGCCAGCAGCCCAGACAGGCCCAACCACAATGAGCAGTTCTTC
-	TRBV27	TRBJ2-7	14	-	CASSSLGRWYEQYF	TGTGCCAGCAGTTCCCTGGGCAGATGGTACGAGCAGTACTTC
few	TRBV2	TRBJ2-5	11	-	CASSRGETQYF	TGTGCCAGCAGCAGGGGAGAGACCCAGTACTTC
few	TRBV4-3	TRBJ2-1	15	TRBD2	CASSRRTSGRNEQFF	TGCGCCAGCAGCCGCCGGACTAGCGGGAGGAATGAGCAGTTCTTC
-	TRBV7-6	TRBJ2-2	16	-	CASSLVVAGITGELFF	TGTGCCAGCAGCTTAGTCGTCGCGGGAATTACCGGGGAGCTGTTTTTT
few	TRBV11-2	TRBJ2-3	18	TRBD2	CASSSRGGLAGRGNTQYF	TGTGCCAGCAGCTCAAGGGGGGGGCTAGCGGGTAGAGGAAATACGCAGTATTTT
-	TRBV7-2	TRBJ2-7	14	TRBD2	CASSLSGSSYEQYF	TGTGCCAGCAGCTTAAGCGGGAGCTCCTACGAGCAGTACTTC
few	TRBV28	TRBJ2-1	15	-	CASSEGDLGVNEQFF	TGTGCCAGCAGTGAAGGGGACTTGGGGGTCAATGAGCAGTTCTTC
few	TRBV7-2	TRBJ1-5	14	-	CASSLAPGNQPQHF	TGTGCCAGCAGCTTAGCGCCAGGGAATCAGCCCCAGCATTTT
-	TRBV10-3	TRBJ1-1	13	-	CAISESRETEAFF	TGTGCCATCAGTGAGTCCAGGGAAACTGAAGCTTTCTTT
few	TRBV7-6	TRBJ2-2	16	TRBD2	CASSLVGGSNTGELFF	TGTGCCAGCAGCTTAGTGGGAGGGTCGAACACCGGGGAGCTGTTTTTT
-	TRBV11-1	TRBJ1-2	13	-	CASSFSGDSGYTF	TGTGCCAGCAGCTTTTCCGGGGATAGCGGCTACACCTTC
-	TRBV5-1	TRBJ2-3	13	-	CASSSLSTDTQYF	TGCGCCAGCAGCTCCCTCAGCACAGATACGCAGTATTTT
-	TRBV28	TRBJ1-2	12	-	CASTGDAENLNF	TGTGCCAGCACCGGGGATGCCGAGAACCTGAACTTC
-	TRBV7-2	TRBJ2-2	15	TRBD2	CASSLLAGEGGELFF	TGTGCCAGCAGCTTACTAGCGGGAGAGGGCGGGGAGCTGTTTTTT
-	TRBV19	TRBJ2-1	16	TRBD2	CASSMVSGSAYNEQFF	TGTGCCAGTAGTATGGTTAGCGGGAGTGCCTACAATGAGCAGTTCTTC
many	TRBV23-1	TRBJ2-7	17	-	CASSQWASGDLSYEQYF	TGCGCCAGCAGTCAATGGGCATCGGGGGACCTATCCTACGAGCAGTACTTC
once	TRBV7-9	TRBJ2-3	13	-	CASSLGGRDTQYF	TGTGCCAGCAGCTTAGGGGGCAGAGATACGCAGTATTTT
-	TRBV4-3	TRBJ1-2	16	TRBD1	CASSFGGTGAGNGYTF	TGCGCCAGCAGCTTCGGCGGGACAGGGGCTGGCAATGGCTACACCTTC
-	TRBV6-6	TRBJ2-1	16	TRBD2	CASSYSPSGASNEQFF	TGTGCCAGCAGTTACTCGCCGAGCGGGGCCTCCAATGAGCAGTTCTTC
-	TRBV11-2	TRBJ2-2	15	-	CASSLVWTSTGELFF	TGTGCCAGCAGCTTAGTGTGGACTTCCACCGGGGAGCTGTTTTTT
few	TRBV18	TRBJ2-7	15	TRBD1	CASSPPGTGGNEQYF	TGTGCCAGCTCACCCCCCGGGACAGGGGGCAACGAGCAGTACTTC
few	TRBV7-9	TRBJ2-5	15	-	CASSFPQPGLETQYF	TGTGCCAGCAGCTTTCCCCAACCGGGGTTGGAGACCCAGTACTTC
few	TRBV6-6	TRBJ1-3	14	-	CASSYEGSGNTIYF	TGTGCCAGCAGTTACGAGGGTTCTGGAAACACCATATATTTT
few	TRBV11-2	TRBJ2-1	17	TRBD2	CASSLVARSGSLNEQFF	TGTGCCAGCAGCTTAGTCGCTCGTAGCGGGAGTTTGAATGAGCAGTTCTTC